The present entry profiles one TCR beta chain with its context. Sequencing used immunoSEQ multiplex PCR; TCRdb keeps in-frame clones, though not all of them. This repertoire shows 4,000 to 5,000 clones, about 73% found once; its top ten account for about two thirds. This record belongs to a study of sequential checkpoint blockade in melanoma. Study information: Randomization was 1:1 between first-line nivolumab→ipilimumab and ipilimumab→nivolumab. Maintenance nivolumab came after either treatment sequence.

Treatment meaning: randomized to nivolumab then ipilimumab (arm A) or the reverse (arm B). None of the patients previously received DNA-damaging chemotherapy. Sorted cells were live CD3+CD8+, lacking CD19 and CD56, from PBMCs. The sequenced sample was CD8+ T cells sorted from blood (inferred from file names), obtained from a patient given nivolumab and ipilimumab in sequence. This receptor was obtained from a human donor with melanoma.

The DNA for the CDR3 is TGTGCCAGCAGTTACGGACAGACCTCCCATTTT. Its translation is CASSYGQTSHF. The V and J genes are TRBV6-6 and TRBJ1-5; perhaps TRBD1 as D (6 bases). Germline V lookup: CDR1 MNHNY, CDR2 SVGAGI (reference sequence). Trimming took 2 bases from V and 16 from J, leaving 12 bases between them. The CDR3 covers 11 residues.